The present T cell receptor beta chain was sequenced within a study of graft-versus-host responses after intestinal transplantation. Across the whole study: All recipients were transplanted with multivisceral, liver-intestinal, or isolated intestinal grafts. Recipients uniformly received anti-thymocyte globulin induction, followed by tacrolimus and steroids for approximately 3 years.

Regarding the study as a whole: There was an association between peak levels of circulating GvH clones and early post-transplant HvG declines.

With 5 bases removed from V and 2 bases from J, the gap between germline ends came to 13 bases. This CDR3 comprises 14 residues. Germline V gives CDR1 SGHVS, CDR2 FQNEAQ. Assay used: immunoSEQ multiplex PCR; TCRdb lists only in-frame clones, some missing. There are roughly 120,000 clones in the sample; approximately 90% occur only once, and around 0.2% lies in the top ten. As to this clone: Its cognate antigen is unknown.

The sample here was unstimulated CD4+ T cells sorted from spleen or lymph node cells, taken before intestinal transplant. The receptor's source is a human donor who received an intestinal transplant. The chain carries TRBV7-8 and TRBJ2-7, with no clear D. CDR3: CASSVTNFAYEQYF. The CDR3 nucleotides are TGTGCCAGCAGCGTTACTAATTTCGCCTACGAGCAGTACTTC.